The 2 T cell receptor beta chains in this list originate from one sample, sequenced in a study of blood T cell repertoires in COVID-19. TCRdb's table, derived via immunoSEQ multiplex PCR, lists solely in-frame clones and lacks some. Of fewer than 200,000 clones in the sample, roughly 75% were seen once. The sample comprised peripheral blood. Source of these receptors: a man in his sixties or seventies with active or convalescent COVID-19.

The chain uses TRBV9 and TRBJ2-1, with a tentative D call TRBD2 (7 bases). This CDR3 spans 16 amino acids. Trimming cost V 0 bases and J 8 bases, with 18 bases left between them. CDR1 is SGDLS, CDR2 YYNGEE, per germline. CDR3 in DNA: TGTGCCAGCAGCGTAGCCCTCTGGGGGGGCGGGTATGAGCAGTTCTTC. This encodes CASSVALWGGGYEQFF.

The gene calls are TRBV7-9 and TRBJ1-3; no clear D gene. Germline values: CDR1 SEHNR, CDR2 FQNEAQ (reference sequence). This CDR3 is 15 amino acids long. V was shortened by 5 bases and J by 4 bases, with 15 bases between the two germline ends. Here the CDR3 DNA reads TGTGCCAGCAGCCCAATGGGCGGGGTCGGAAACACCATATATTTT. It yields the protein CASSPMGGVGNTIYF. Complete variable domain (other parts from reference TRBV7-9 and TRBJ1-3): DTGVSQNPRHKITKRGQNVTFRCDPISEHNRLYWYRQTLGQGPEFLTYFQNEAQLEKSRLLSDRFSAERPKGSFSTLEIQRTEQGDSAMYLCASSPMGGVGNTIYFGEGSWLTVV.